This note documents a single T cell receptor (beta chain) sequence. Its antigen is undetermined. The data stem from a study of cytomegalovirus exposure and HLA in healthy donors. The PCR contained 60 Vbeta and 13 Jbeta primers. The assay was immunoSEQ multiplex PCR, and TCRdb's table has in-frame clones only and misses some. The sample yields about 170,000 clones, approximately 75% seen once. This CDR3 region has 16 residues. Trimming removed 0 bases at V and 2 bases at J, with 14 bases between. Germline CDR1 is SGDLS and CDR2 is YYNGEE. Study results and limitations: A later analysis, which compared TCR beta chains of equal frequency, found the HLA-associated ones more clonally expanded. Indistinguishability led to the exclusion of some V segments, TRBV6-2 and TRBV6-3 included.

The V call is TRBV9, the J call TRBJ1-2; no firm D call. The sequencing input was PBMCs. The TCR was taken from a woman aged 18-29 years in good health and CMV-seronegative. The DNA for the CDR3 is TGTGCCAGCAGCGTAGATAAGTCGGGGTGGAACTATGGCTACACCTTC. Protein sequence: CASSVDKSGWNYGYTF.